A selection of T cell receptor beta chains follows, all from one sample in a study of cytotoxic CD8 clonotypes in ibrutinib-treated CLL. Assay: immunoSEQ multiplex PCR; the TCRdb copy retains only in-frame clones and omits some. The sample lists under 30,000 clones, approximately 54% occurring once. The sample consisted of PBMCs, taken before ibrutinib treatment. These receptors all come from a human donor with chronic lymphocytic leukemia. Both conserved end residues are part of each CDR3. The order of the fields is D gene, V gene, CDR3 protein. The D gene is left open where the match is weak.

- | TRBV10-2 | CASRKGQTPLSSYEQYF
TRBD2 | TRBV28 | CASSRTSGRASLYEQYF
- | TRBV5-1 | CASSLEGRGSFGYTF
- | TRBV19 | CASSNRAGLGSPLHF
- | TRBV5-1 | CASSLEGNPYNEQFF
TRBD2 | TRBV10-3 | CAISDLAGVHNEQFF
- | TRBV18 | CASSPPVAREQFF
TRBD2 | TRBV10-2 | CASGGGLAYEQYF
- | TRBV14 | CASSQDGRRGGGYTF
TRBD2 | TRBV4-1 | CASSQNPGLAGGIVHGEQYF
- | TRBV7-6 | CASSPHTRGGALDTQYF
TRBD1 | TRBV7-6 | CASSLTGGLNEQYF
- | TRBV5-1 | CASSRGLASAGYNEQFF
TRBD1 | TRBV19 | CASSSTGERSNQPQHF
TRBD2 | TRBV10-3 | CAISERLASPYEQYF
TRBD2 | TRBV9 | CASSVGIAGREQYF
- | TRBV11-2 | CASSSTAALNSPLHF
TRBD2 | TRBV2 | CASSTGLAGAYEQYF
TRBD2 | TRBV13 | CASSSIAGVDTGELFF
- | TRBV6-6 | CASRIDFSGANVLTF
TRBD2 | TRBV19 | CASSITGGPYYNEQFF
- | TRBV13 | CASSLQGISGNTIYF
- | TRBV6-5 | CASSYSIYTHYEQYF